The 3 T cell receptor beta chains presented below share a single source sample, sequenced in a study of T cells in Graves' hyperthyroidism and ophthalmopathy. The investigators amplified TCR beta CDR3 regions from RNA transcripts. A set of HTBI primers served as the primers for a first-round RT-PCR of the TCR CDR3. TCRdb reprocessed the multiplex PCR reads via MiXCR and lists one record per CDR3 protein. The sample consists of 650,000 to 700,000 distinct CDR3 sequences, around 16% of them appearing once. Sequencing used blood. The receptors originated from a man in his fifties with Graves' hyperthyroidism.

This clonotype was detected ten times or more. This chain connects TRBV12-3 or TRBV12-4 to TRBJ1-4; 7 bases line up with TRBD1. V shed 1 base and J 7 bases; nucleotides not matched to a gene: 9. The CDR3 spans 16 residues. CDR3 residues: CASSLDSGGTGEKLFF. CDR3 nucleotide sequence: TGTGCCAGCAGTTTAGATTCAGGGGGGACGGGTGAAAAACTGTTTTTT.

This clonotype came up many times. The chain is built from TRBV7-8 and TRBJ1-2; D call uncertain. The germline CDR1 and CDR2 sequences are SGHVS and FQNEAQ. This CDR3 has 16 residues. Trimming shortened V by 1 base and J by 2 bases, and 14 bases separated the two germline ends. The chain's CDR3 is CASSLGGRLLNYGYTF. CDR3 nucleotides: TGTGCCAGCAGCTTAGGAGGCCGACTTTTAAACTATGGCTACACCTTC.

This clonotype appeared many times. This rearrangement joins TRBV2 to TRBJ2-1; D is perhaps TRBD2 (6 bases). The ends were cut back, 8 bases at V and 1 base at J, with 15 bases in the middle. CDR1 is SNHLY, CDR2 FYNNEI, per germline. CDR3 length: 15 amino acids. For the CDR3, the DNA is TGTGCCAGCGAGGGTACGGGACTTTCCTACAATGAGCAGTTCTTC. This encodes CASEGTGLSYNEQFF.